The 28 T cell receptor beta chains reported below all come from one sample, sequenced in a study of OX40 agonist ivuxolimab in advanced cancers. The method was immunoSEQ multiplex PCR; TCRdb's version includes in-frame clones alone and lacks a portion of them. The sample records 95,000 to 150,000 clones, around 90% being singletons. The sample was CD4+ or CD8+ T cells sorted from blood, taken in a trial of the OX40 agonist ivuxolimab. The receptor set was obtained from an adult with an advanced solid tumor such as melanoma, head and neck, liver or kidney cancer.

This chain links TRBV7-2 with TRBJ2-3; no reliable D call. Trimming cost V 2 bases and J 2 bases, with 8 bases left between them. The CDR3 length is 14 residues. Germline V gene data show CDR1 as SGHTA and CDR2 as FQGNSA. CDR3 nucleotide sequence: TGTGCCAGCAGCTTAATGGCCGCCACAGATACGCAGTATTTT. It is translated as CASSLMAATDTQYF.

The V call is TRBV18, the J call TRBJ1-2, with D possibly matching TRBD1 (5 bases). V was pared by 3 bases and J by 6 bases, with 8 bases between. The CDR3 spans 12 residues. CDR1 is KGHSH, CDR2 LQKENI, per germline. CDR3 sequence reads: CASSPAGDGYTF. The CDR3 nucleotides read TGTGCCAGCTCACCGGCGGGGGATGGCTACACCTTC. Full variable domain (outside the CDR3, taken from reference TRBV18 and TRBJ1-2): NAGVMQNPRHLVRRRGQEARLRCSPMKGHSHVYWYRQLPEEGLKFMVYLQKENIIDESGMPKERFSAEFPKEGPSILRIQQVVRGDSAAYFCASSPAGDGYTFGSGTRLTVV.

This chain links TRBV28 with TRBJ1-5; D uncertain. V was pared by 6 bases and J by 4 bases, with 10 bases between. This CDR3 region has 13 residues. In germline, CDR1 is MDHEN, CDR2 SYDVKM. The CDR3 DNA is TGTGCCAGCAGCTGGCAGACGAATCAGCCCCAGCATTTT. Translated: CASSWQTNQPQHF. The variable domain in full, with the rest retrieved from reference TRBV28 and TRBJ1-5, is DVKVTQSSRYLVKRTGEKVFLECVQDMDHENMFWYRQDPGLGLRLIYFSYDVKMKEKGDIPEGYSVSREKKERFSLILESASTNQTSMYLCASSWQTNQPQHFGDGTRLSIL.

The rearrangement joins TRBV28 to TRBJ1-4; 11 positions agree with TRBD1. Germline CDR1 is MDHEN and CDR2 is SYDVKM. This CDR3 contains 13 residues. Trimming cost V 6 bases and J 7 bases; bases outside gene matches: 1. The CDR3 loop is CASRGTGGEKLFF. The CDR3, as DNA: TGTGCCAGCAGAGGGACAGGGGGTGAAAAACTGTTTTTT.

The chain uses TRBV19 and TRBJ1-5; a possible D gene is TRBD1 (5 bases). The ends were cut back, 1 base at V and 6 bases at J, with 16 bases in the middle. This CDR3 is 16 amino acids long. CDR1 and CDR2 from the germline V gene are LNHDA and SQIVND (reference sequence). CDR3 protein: CASSIGAGIGSQPQHF. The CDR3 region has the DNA TGTGCCAGTAGTATAGGGGCAGGGATAGGGTCTCAGCCCCAGCATTTT.

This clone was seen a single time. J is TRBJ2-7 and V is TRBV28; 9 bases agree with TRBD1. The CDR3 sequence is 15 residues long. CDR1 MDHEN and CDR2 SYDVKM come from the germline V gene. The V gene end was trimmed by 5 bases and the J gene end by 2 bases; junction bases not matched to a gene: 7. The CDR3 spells CASSPGTGRTYEQYF. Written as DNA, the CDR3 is TGTGCCAGCAGTCCCGGGACAGGGAGGACCTACGAGCAGTACTTC.

CDR3 amino acids: CASSVPGGAQYF. The CDR3 DNA reads as TGCGCCAGCAGTGTCCCTGGTGGTGCCCAGTACTTC. V and J are TRBV10-1 and TRBJ2-5; no clear D. Trimming stripped 4 bases from V and 9 bases from J, with 12 bases between. Germline loops: CDR1 WNHNN, CDR2 SYGVQD (reference sequence). The CDR3 is 12 amino acids.

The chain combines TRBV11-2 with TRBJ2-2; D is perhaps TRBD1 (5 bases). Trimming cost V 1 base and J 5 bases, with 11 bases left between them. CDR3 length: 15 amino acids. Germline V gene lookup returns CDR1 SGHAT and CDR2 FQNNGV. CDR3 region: CASSLAGHKTGELFF. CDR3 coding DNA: TGTGCCAGCAGCTTAGCAGGACATAAGACCGGGGAGCTGTTTTTT.

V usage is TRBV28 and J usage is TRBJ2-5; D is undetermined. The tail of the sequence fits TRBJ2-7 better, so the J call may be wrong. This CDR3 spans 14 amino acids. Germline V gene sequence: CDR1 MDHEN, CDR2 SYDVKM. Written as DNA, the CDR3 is TGTGCCAGCAGTCCTACGACCGTCCGGAACGAGCAGTACTTC. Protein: CASSPTTVRNEQYF.

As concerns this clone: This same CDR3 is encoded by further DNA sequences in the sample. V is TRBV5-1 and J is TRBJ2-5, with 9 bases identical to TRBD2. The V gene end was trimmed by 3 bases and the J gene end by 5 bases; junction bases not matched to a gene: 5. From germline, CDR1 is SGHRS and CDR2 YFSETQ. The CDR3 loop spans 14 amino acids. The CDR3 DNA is TGCGCCAGCAGCTCTGCGGGAGGGCAGGAGACCCAGTACTTC. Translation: CASSSAGGQETQYF.

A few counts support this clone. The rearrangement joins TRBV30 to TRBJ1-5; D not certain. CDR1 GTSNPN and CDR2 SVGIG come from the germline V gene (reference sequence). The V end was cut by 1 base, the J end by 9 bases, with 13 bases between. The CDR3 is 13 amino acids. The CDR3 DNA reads TGTGCCTGGAGTGAAACGTCCCGGGTGCCCCAGCATTTT. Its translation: CAWSETSRVPQHF.

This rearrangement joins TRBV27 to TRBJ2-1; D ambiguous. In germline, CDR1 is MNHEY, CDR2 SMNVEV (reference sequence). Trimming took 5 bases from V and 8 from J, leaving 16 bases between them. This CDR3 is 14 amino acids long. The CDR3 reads CASSRKVNVDEQFF. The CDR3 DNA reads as TGTGCCAGCAGTCGAAAAGTAAACGTCGATGAGCAGTTCTTC.

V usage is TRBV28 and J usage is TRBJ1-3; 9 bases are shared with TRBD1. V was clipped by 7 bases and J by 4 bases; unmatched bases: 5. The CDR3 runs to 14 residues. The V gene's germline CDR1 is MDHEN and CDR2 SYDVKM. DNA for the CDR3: TGTGCCAGCACCATAGGGACAGGGGGAAACACCATATATTTT. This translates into CASTIGTGGNTIYF.

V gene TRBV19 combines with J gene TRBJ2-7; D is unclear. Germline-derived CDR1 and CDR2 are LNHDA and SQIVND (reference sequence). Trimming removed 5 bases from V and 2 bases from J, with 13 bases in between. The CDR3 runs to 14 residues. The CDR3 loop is CASSFSENTYEQYF. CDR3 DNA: TGTGCCAGTAGTTTCTCGGAAAATACCTACGAGCAGTACTTC. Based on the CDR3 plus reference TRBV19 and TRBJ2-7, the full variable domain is DGGITQSPKYLFRKEGQNVTLSCEQNLNHDAMYWYRQDPGQGLRLIYYSQIVNDFQKGDIAEGYSVSREKKESFPLTVTSAQKNPTAFYLCASSFSENTYEQYFGPGTRLTVT.

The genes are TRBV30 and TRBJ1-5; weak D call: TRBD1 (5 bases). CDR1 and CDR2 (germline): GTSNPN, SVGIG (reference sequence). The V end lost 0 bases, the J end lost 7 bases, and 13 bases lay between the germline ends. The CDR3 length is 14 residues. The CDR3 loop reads CAWSVTARDQPQHF. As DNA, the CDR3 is TGTGCCTGGAGTGTGACCGCCCGGGACCAGCCCCAGCATTTT.

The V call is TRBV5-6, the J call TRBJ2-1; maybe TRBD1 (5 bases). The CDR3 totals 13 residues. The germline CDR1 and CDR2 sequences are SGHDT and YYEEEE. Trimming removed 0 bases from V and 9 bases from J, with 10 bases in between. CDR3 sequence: CASSLARRGEQFF. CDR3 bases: TGTGCCAGCAGCTTGGCCAGAAGGGGTGAGCAGTTCTTC.

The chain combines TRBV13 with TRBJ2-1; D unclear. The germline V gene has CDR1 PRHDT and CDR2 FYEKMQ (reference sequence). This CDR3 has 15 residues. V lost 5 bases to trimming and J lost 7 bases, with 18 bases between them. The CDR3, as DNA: TGTGCCAGCAGCCCCTTGTTGGATTTCGAGAATGAGCAGTTCTTC. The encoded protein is CASSPLLDFENEQFF.

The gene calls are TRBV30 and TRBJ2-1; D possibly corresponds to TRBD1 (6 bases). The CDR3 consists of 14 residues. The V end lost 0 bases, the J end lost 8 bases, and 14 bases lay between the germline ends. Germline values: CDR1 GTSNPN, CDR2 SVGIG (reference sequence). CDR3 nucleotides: TGTGCCTGGAGTGTAGGGGGTCGATACGATGAGCAGTTCTTC. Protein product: CAWSVGGRYDEQFF.

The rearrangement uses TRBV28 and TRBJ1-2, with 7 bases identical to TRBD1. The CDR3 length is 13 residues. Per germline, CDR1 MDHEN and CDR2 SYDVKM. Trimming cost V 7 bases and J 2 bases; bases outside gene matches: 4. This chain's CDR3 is CASTRDSNYGYTF. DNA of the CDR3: TGTGCCAGCACCCGGGACAGCAACTATGGCTACACCTTC.

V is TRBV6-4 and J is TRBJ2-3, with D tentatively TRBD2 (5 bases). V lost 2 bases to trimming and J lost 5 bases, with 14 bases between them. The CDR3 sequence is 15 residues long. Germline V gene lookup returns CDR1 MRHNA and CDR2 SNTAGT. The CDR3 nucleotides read TGTGCCAGCAGTGACCCAGGTCTAGCTGTAGATACGCAGTATTTT. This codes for CASSDPGLAVDTQYF.

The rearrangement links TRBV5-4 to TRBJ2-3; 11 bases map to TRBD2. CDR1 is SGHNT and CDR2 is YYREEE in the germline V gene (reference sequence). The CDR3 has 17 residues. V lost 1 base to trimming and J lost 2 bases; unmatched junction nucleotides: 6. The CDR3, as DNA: TGTGCCAGCAGCTTGAAATTAGCGGGAGGGCTCACAGATACGCAGTATTTT. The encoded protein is CASSLKLAGGLTDTQYF.

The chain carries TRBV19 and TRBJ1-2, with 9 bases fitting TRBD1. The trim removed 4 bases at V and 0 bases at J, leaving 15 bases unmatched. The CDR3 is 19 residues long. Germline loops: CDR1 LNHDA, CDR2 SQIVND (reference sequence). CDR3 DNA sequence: TGTGCCAGTAGTAGTGGCAGCTGGACAGGGGACCGCCCTAACTATGGCTACACCTTC. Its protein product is CASSSGSWTGDRPNYGYTF.

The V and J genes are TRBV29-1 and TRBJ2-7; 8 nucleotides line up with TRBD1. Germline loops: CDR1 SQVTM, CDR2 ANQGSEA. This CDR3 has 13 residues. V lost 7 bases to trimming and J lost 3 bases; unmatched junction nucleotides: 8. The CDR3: CSARTGNLYEQYF. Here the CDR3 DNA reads TGCAGCGCTAGGACAGGGAATCTCTACGAGCAGTACTTC.

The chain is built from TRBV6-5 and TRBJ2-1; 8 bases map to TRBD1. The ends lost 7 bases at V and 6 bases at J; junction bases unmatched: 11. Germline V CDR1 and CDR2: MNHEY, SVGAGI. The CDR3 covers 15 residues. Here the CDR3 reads CASTYAGGAVNEQFF. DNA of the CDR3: TGTGCCAGCACCTACGCAGGGGGCGCAGTCAATGAGCAGTTCTTC.

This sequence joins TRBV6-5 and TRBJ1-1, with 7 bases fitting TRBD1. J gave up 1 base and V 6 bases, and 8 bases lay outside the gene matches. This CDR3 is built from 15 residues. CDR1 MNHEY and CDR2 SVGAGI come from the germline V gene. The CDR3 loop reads CASSSGTAPNTEAFF. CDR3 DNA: TGTGCCAGCAGCTCCGGGACAGCTCCGAACACTGAAGCTTTCTTT.

The CDR3 DNA sequence: TGCGCCAGCAGCCCGATAGCGGGACCCTACAATGAGCAGTTCTTC. It translates to CASSPIAGPYNEQFF. V usage is TRBV5-1 and J usage is TRBJ2-1, with 8 nucleotides matching TRBD2. The CDR3 has 15 residues. Germline trimming cut 4 bases from V and 2 bases from J; bases unmatched to any gene: 5. From germline, CDR1 is SGHRS and CDR2 YFSETQ.

The CDR3 nucleotides read TGTGCCAGCAGTTTTAAAGATACGCAGTATTTT. It yields the protein CASSFKDTQYF. V is TRBV28 and J is TRBJ2-3; D gene uncertain. Between the trimmed V and J ends, which lost 3 bases and 5 bases, there was a span of 3 bases. The CDR3 is 11 amino acids. Looked up from germline, CDR1 is MDHEN and CDR2 is SYDVKM.

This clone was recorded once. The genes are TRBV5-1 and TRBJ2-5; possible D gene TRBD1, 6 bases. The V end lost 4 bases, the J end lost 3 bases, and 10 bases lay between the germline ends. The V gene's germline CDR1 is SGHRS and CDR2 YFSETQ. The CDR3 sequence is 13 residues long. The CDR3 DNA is TGCGCCAGCAGCCCCCACAGGGAAGAGACCCAGTACTTC. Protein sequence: CASSPHREETQYF.